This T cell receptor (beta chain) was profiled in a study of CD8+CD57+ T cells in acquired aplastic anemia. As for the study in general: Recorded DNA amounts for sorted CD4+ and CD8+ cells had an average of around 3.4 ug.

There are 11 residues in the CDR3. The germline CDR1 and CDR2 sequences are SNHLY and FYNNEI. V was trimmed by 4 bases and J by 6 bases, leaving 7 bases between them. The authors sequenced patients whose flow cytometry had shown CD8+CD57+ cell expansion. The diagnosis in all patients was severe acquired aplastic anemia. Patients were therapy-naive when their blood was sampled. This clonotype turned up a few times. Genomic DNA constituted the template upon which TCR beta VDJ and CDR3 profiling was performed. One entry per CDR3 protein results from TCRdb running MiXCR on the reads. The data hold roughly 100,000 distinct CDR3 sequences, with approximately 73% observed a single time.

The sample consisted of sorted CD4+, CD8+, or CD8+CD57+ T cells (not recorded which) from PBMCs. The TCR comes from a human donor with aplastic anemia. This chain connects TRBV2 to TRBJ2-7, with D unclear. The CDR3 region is CASSASSEQYF. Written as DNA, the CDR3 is TGTGCCAGCAGTGCTTCGTCCGAGCAGTACTTC.